This T cell receptor (beta chain) was found in a study of tumor-infiltrating lymphocytes in primary liver carcinoma. As for the study in general: Men and women, 30 to 69 years of age, made up the patients. Overall study findings and caveats: Tumor specimens were characterized by a significantly higher top-250-clone fraction than blood (p = 0.039). Tumor region pairs overlapped more than did tumor-adjacent and tumor-blood pairs.

TCR beta cDNA was prepared out of approximately 500 ng total RNA by means of a constant-region primer. Slightly modified ARM-PCR, run as three nested multiplex PCR rounds, produced the TCR beta libraries. A C-beta reverse primer and TRBV1-TRBV30 forward primers served in each of the first two PCR rounds, at 9 to 10 cycles apiece. TCRdb reanalysed the multiplex PCR reads using MiXCR and keeps one entry per CDR3 protein. The sample lists about 310,000 distinct CDR3 sequences, around three fifths occurring once. The table lists this clonotype with a count of one. Its antigen is not identified. At one of its ends the junction is not consistent with the germline gene, which may arise from a read error. The source of the blood RNA was unsorted whole blood, and germline DNA was extracted as well. These patients lived with chronic HBV infection and had never been treated. The CDR3 extends over 14 amino acids. In germline, CDR1 is MGHRA, CDR2 YSYEKL.

Sequencing was done on a sample of peripheral blood. The chain combines TRBV4-1 with TRBJ1-2; 7 nucleotides agree with TRBD1. This clonotype originated in a woman aged 25 to 39 with primary liver carcinoma and hepatitis B virus infection. The CDR3 nucleotides are TGCGCCATCAGCCAAGTCCCAGGGGGCTATGGCTACACCTTC. This sequence encodes CAISQVPGGYGYTF.